Reported below is one T cell receptor beta chain. Its antigen remains unknown. Sequencing was performed with immunoSEQ multiplex PCR; in TCRdb, only in-frame clones are kept and a portion is missing. The data contain some 1 million clones, approximately 72% of them singletons. This entry is derived from a study of shared clonotypes between healthy human individuals. Points from the study as a whole: Non-shared clonotypes displayed generation probabilities falling below those of clonotypes present in all four donors. Several donors showed sharing of about 4.6% of naive CD4 clonotypes.

CDR1 and CDR2 from the germline V gene are MNHNS and SASEGT. V shed 2 bases and J shed 9 bases, with 8 bases lying between them. The length of the CDR3 is 12 residues. The sample comprised memory CD4+ T cells sorted from blood. The subset here: CD45RA-negative fraction. The receptor's source is a man aged 18-30 years in good health. The chain uses TRBV6-1 and TRBJ1-5, with unresolved D. The CDR3 sequence: CASSEIWGPQHF. Here the CDR3 DNA reads TGTGCCAGCAGTGAAATTTGGGGGCCCCAGCATTTT.